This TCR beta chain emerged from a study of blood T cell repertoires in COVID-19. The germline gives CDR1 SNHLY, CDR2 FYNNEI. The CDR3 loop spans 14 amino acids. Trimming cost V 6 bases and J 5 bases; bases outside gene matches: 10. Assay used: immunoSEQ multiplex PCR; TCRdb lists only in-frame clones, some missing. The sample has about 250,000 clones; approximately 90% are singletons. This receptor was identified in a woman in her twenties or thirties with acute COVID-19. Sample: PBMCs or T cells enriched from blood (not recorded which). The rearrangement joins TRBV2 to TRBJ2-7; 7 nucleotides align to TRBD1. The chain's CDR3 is CASRPPDRDNEQYF. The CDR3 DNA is TGTGCCAGCAGACCCCCTGACAGGGATAACGAGCAGTACTTC.